The 26 T cell receptor beta chains below all came from one sample that was sequenced in a study of vaccination effects on CD4 cells after COVID-19. Clones were read by immunoSEQ multiplex PCR, and TCRdb kept only the in-frame ones, dropping some. The sample has tens of thousands of clones, roughly 79% seen once. With the ViraFEST assay, the study expanded antigen-specific CD4+ T cells using viral peptide pools, then sequenced them. Culturing for more than 9 days preceded CD4+ T cell isolation. Each vaccine recipient was nucleocapsid antibody negative and had no prior SARS-CoV-2 infection. Their antigens are not known. Sample: CD4+ T cells from PBMCs cultured with HCoV-OC43 spike peptides, taken before COVID-19 vaccination. Described subset: HCoV-OC43 spike overlapping peptide pool stimulation. The receptors come from a human donor who received a COVID-19 vaccine.

This sequence joins TRBV7-2 and TRBJ2-1, with D maybe TRBD1 (7 bases). The CDR3 is 15 amino acids. V was clipped by 1 base and J by 9 bases, with 16 bases between them. Germline loops: CDR1 SGHTA, CDR2 FQGNSA. CDR3 loop: CASSLGSRQGGEQFF. Written as DNA, the CDR3 is TGTGCCAGCAGCTTAGGTAGCAGACAGGGAGGTGAGCAGTTCTTC. The full variable domain, with the rest looked up from reference TRBV7-2 and TRBJ2-1, is GAGVSQSPSNKVTEKGKDVELRCDPISGHTALYWYRQSLGQGLEFLIYFQGNSAPDKSGLPSDRFSAERTGGSVSTLTIQRTQQEDSAVYLCASSLGSRQGGEQFFGPGTRLTVL.

The V gene is TRBV6-5, the J gene TRBJ1-1; possible D gene TRBD1, 6 bases. The V end was cut by 2 bases, the J end by 4 bases, with 11 bases between. Germline V lookup: CDR1 MNHEY, CDR2 SVGAGI. CDR3 length: 14 amino acids. CDR3 region: CASSYRGSGTEAFF. The DNA of the CDR3 is TGTGCCAGCAGTTACAGGGGGTCGGGCACTGAAGCTTTCTTT.

This rearrangement joins TRBV5-1 to TRBJ1-4; D might be TRBD1 (6 bases). V lost 4 bases, J lost 4 bases, and 17 bases lay in between. From germline, CDR1 is SGHRS and CDR2 YFSETQ. The CDR3 has 16 amino acids. For the CDR3, the DNA is TGCGCCAGCAGCCGAGGGGGGGCGCGAGGTAATGAAAAACTGTTTTTT. It encodes CASSRGGARGNEKLFF.

V is TRBV20-1 and J is TRBJ2-5; 11 bases line up with TRBD2. Trimming took 3 bases from V and 0 from J; bases not matched to a gene: 3. The CDR3 spans 15 residues. Germline V gene data show CDR1 as DFQATT and CDR2 as SNEGSKA (reference sequence). The CDR3 is CSASVAGGYQETQYF. Here the CDR3 DNA reads TGCAGTGCTAGTGTAGCGGGGGGGTACCAAGAGACCCAGTACTTC.

The chain combines TRBV19 with TRBJ1-2, with D hard to call. CDR3 length: 16 amino acids. Between the trimmed V and J ends, which lost 0 bases and 0 bases, there was a span of 11 bases. CDR1 is LNHDA and CDR2 is SQIVND in the germline V gene (reference sequence). The CDR3 DNA sequence: TGTGCCAGTAGTATAGATCACCGTAACCCTAACTATGGCTACACCTTC. The encoded protein is CASSIDHRNPNYGYTF.

This sequence joins TRBV9 and TRBJ1-4; TRBD1 is a possible D gene (6 bases). The V gene's germline CDR1 is SGDLS and CDR2 YYNGEE. Trimming took off 2 bases at V and 2 bases at J, with 7 bases between the two ends. This CDR3 contains 14 residues. The CDR3 here is CASSVGATNEKLFF. The CDR3 nucleotides are TGTGCCAGCAGCGTGGGGGCGACTAATGAAAAACTGTTTTTT.

With respect to this clone: This specimen includes other DNA sequences encoding the same CDR3. The J gene is TRBJ2-3, the V gene TRBV18; D is undetermined. The V and J ends lost 6 bases and 3 bases respectively, with 7 bases between them. There are 12 residues in the CDR3. The germline V gene has CDR1 KGHSH and CDR2 LQKENI. The CDR3 region has the DNA TGTGCCAGCTCCCCTGGGACAGATACGCAGTATTTT. It encodes CASSPGTDTQYF.

This clone was seen a handful of times. The V call is TRBV7-3, the J call TRBJ2-3; 7 bases fit TRBD2. V shed 5 bases, J shed 11 bases, and the junction held 7 bases outside the gene matches. Germline V lookup: CDR1 SGHTA, CDR2 FQGTGA. This CDR3 comprises 12 residues. CDR3 nucleotide sequence: TGTGCCAGCAGCCAAACCGGGACTAAGCAGTATTTT. It is translated as CASSQTGTKQYF.

The V and J genes are TRBV7-6 and TRBJ2-5, with 7 bases matching TRBD2. J gave up 5 bases and V 6 bases, and 12 bases lay outside the gene matches. CDR1 is SGHVS and CDR2 is FNYEAQ in the germline V gene. The CDR3 totals 15 residues. The CDR3 DNA sequence: TGTGCCAGCAGTGTTGGGACTACCGGTGGGGAGACCCAGTACTTC. This encodes CASSVGTTGGETQYF.

CDR3 nucleotides: TGTGCCAGCAGTGAGGGACAGGGGCGGGTTTACACCATATATTTT. This codes for CASSEGQGRVYTIYF. V is TRBV2 and J is TRBJ1-3, with TRBD1 matching over 10 bases. Germline CDR1 and CDR2: SNHLY and FYNNEI. Trimming removed 3 bases from V and 8 bases from J; junction bases left unmatched: 7. This CDR3 region has 15 residues.

The chain combines TRBV15 with TRBJ1-4; D remains unclear. The V end was cut by 0 bases, the J end by 0 bases, with 8 bases between. CDR1 is LNHNV, CDR2 YYDKDF, per germline (reference sequence). This CDR3 spans 16 amino acids. CDR3 region: CATSRENIPTNEKLFF. The CDR3 nucleotides read TGTGCCACCAGCAGAGAAAACATCCCAACTAATGAAAAACTGTTTTTT.

This clone was observed a few times. V gene TRBV6-6 combines with J gene TRBJ1-3; 7 bases are shared with TRBD1. The CDR3 covers 15 residues. The V gene's germline CDR1 is MNHNY and CDR2 SVGAGI (reference sequence). The ends lost 2 bases at V and 4 bases at J; junction bases unmatched: 5. CDR3 in DNA: TGTGCCAGCAGTTACGAGGGGACAGAAGGAAACACCATATATTTT. This codes for CASSYEGTEGNTIYF.

The chain uses TRBV19 and TRBJ2-4, with 12 nucleotides matching TRBD1. With V trimmed by 5 bases and J by 1 base, 9 bases remained unmatched. Germline CDR1 LNHDA, CDR2 SQIVND (reference sequence). The CDR3 has 18 amino acids. Here the CDR3 DNA reads TGTGCCAGTAGTGTTCGGGACAGGGGGCGTAGGGCCAAAAACATTCAGTACTTC. Encoded protein: CASSVRDRGRRAKNIQYF.

The V gene is TRBV18, the J gene TRBJ2-7, with 11 bases lining up with TRBD1. The CDR3 has 17 residues. The V gene end was trimmed by 1 base and the J gene end by 6 bases; junction bases not matched to a gene: 11. Germline V gene lookup returns CDR1 KGHSH and CDR2 LQKENI. The CDR3 DNA reads TGTGCCAGCTCACCACGGACAGGGGGCACCCTCGGGGCCGAGCAGTACGTC. Translation gives CASSPRTGGTLGAEQYV.

Here the CDR3 reads CASRGGGAGNTEAFF. The DNA of the CDR3 is TGTGCCAGCAGGGGGGGAGGGGCGGGGAACACTGAAGCTTTCTTT. J is TRBJ1-1 and V is TRBV28; D is perhaps TRBD1 (5 bases). The CDR3 contains 15 residues. Trimming pared 6 bases from V and 1 base from J, leaving 15 bases between. Germline V CDR1 and CDR2: MDHEN, SYDVKM.

The rearrangement joins TRBV19 to TRBJ1-1, with TRBD1 as a possible D gene (6 bases). Between the trimmed V and J ends, which lost 3 bases and 4 bases, there was a span of 12 bases. The CDR3 extends over 14 amino acids. The germline gives CDR1 LNHDA, CDR2 SQIVND (reference sequence). The CDR3 region is CASSMAGASTEAFF. DNA for the CDR3: TGTGCCAGTAGTATGGCAGGGGCGAGCACTGAAGCTTTCTTT.

The chain is built from TRBV7-2 and TRBJ2-1, with 7 bases aligning to TRBD2. The CDR3 has 17 residues. Germline CDR1 is SGHTA and CDR2 is FQGNSA. V was clipped by 5 bases and J by 6 bases; unmatched bases: 16. The CDR3 bases are TGTGCCAGCAGCCCGCCCGGGGGGACTCCGGATGGCAATGAGCAGTTCTTC. This gives the protein CASSPPGGTPDGNEQFF.

The rearrangement links TRBV30 to TRBJ1-1, with TRBD1 matching 8 bases. This CDR3 comprises 15 residues. The V gene's germline CDR1 is GTSNPN and CDR2 SVGIG (reference sequence). Trimming removed 3 bases from V and 5 bases from J; junction bases left unmatched: 11. Written as DNA, the CDR3 is TGTGCCTGGAGGGGCCCGGACAGGGTGCGGACTGAAGCTTTCTTT. Protein: CAWRGPDRVRTEAFF.

The V and J genes are TRBV27 and TRBJ1-5; no clear D. Germline-derived CDR1 and CDR2 are MNHEY and SMNVEV (reference sequence). This CDR3 has 14 amino acids. Trimming left V 11 bases short and J 4 bases short, with 18 bases between. CDR3 nucleotide sequence: TGTGCCGGCCAGGACCCTAGCCCAAATCAGCCCCAGCATTTT. Protein product: CAGQDPSPNQPQHF.

The rearrangement joins TRBV7-2 to TRBJ2-5, with D unresolved. Trimming removed 5 bases at V and 5 bases at J, with 9 bases between. This CDR3 is 12 amino acids long. The germline gives CDR1 SGHTA, CDR2 FQGNSA. CDR3 residues: CASSLYRETQYF. CDR3 in DNA: TGTGCCAGCAGCCTCTATAGGGAGACCCAGTACTTC.

The sample holds a few counts of this clone. The J gene is TRBJ1-2, the V gene TRBV24-1, with D perhaps matching TRBD1 (6 bases). This CDR3 contains 14 residues. Between the trimmed V and J ends, which lost 4 bases and 6 bases, there was a span of 14 bases. Germline-derived CDR1 and CDR2 are KGHDR and SFDVKD. The CDR3 loop reads CATSDPNRVDGYTF. Written as DNA, the CDR3 is TGTGCCACCAGTGACCCGAACAGGGTGGATGGCTACACCTTC.

The chain has TRBV11-2 and TRBJ1-2; D is possibly TRBD1 (5 bases). CDR3 size: 14 residues. Deletions cut 0 bases from V and 7 bases from J, with 12 bases between. Germline V CDR1 and CDR2: SGHAT, FQNNGV. CDR3 sequence reads: CASSLDRVGGGYTF. The CDR3 nucleotides read TGTGCCAGCAGCTTAGATAGGGTCGGGGGTGGCTACACCTTC.

There are a few counts of this clone. The rearrangement uses TRBV25-1 and TRBJ2-1, with a tentative D call TRBD1 (6 bases). Per germline, CDR1 MGHDK and CDR2 SYGVNS. The ends were cut back, 7 bases at V and 4 bases at J, with 11 bases in the middle. The CDR3 is 13 residues long. DNA of the CDR3: TGTGCCAGCAAAGTCGGACAGTACAATGAGCAGTTCTTC. It specifies CASKVGQYNEQFF.

This clone was counted only a few times. V gene TRBV28 combines with J gene TRBJ1-2, with D maybe TRBD1 (5 bases). In germline, CDR1 is MDHEN, CDR2 SYDVKM. Trimming took off 0 bases at V and 0 bases at J, with 5 bases between the two ends. CDR3 size: 14 residues. The CDR3 loop reads CASSLWGPNYGYTF. The DNA for the CDR3 is TGTGCCAGCAGTTTATGGGGACCTAACTATGGCTACACCTTC.

This chain connects TRBV5-1 to TRBJ2-1; 12 bases line up with TRBD2. This CDR3 comprises 15 residues. The V gene's germline CDR1 is SGHRS and CDR2 YFSETQ. Germline trimming cut 9 bases from V and 4 bases from J; bases unmatched to any gene: 8. In DNA form, the CDR3 reads TGCGCCACTCGGACTAGCGGGGCCCCATACAATGAGCAGTTCTTC. Translating it yields CATRTSGAPYNEQFF. The full variable domain, rest sourced from reference TRBV5-1 and TRBJ2-1, is KAGVTQTPRYLIKTRGQQVTLSCSPISGHRSVSWYQQTPGQGLQFLFEYFSETQRNKGNFPGRFSGRQFSNSRSEMNVSTLELGDSALYLCATRTSGAPYNEQFFGPGTRLTVL.

V is TRBV19 and J is TRBJ1-2; TRBD1 might be the D (5 bases). CDR3 length: 13 residues. Germline-derived CDR1 and CDR2 are LNHDA and SQIVND (reference sequence). The germline V and J ends were trimmed by 5 bases and 6 bases, with 13 bases remaining between them. CDR3 nucleotide sequence: TGTGCCAGTAGTCCTGACAGCTCCCATGGCTACACCTTC. Amino acid sequence: CASSPDSSHGYTF.